This T cell receptor beta chain was documented in a study of cytomegalovirus exposure and HLA in healthy donors. Study-wide points: The productive fraction for most TCR beta V segments was about 90% or about 30% in an earlier analysis. Presence/absence analyses supposed approximately even sequencing depth among donors. TCR beta chains numbering more than 150 were designated cytomegalovirus-associated.

The V end lost 1 base, the J end lost 5 bases, and 14 bases lay between the germline ends. The length of the CDR3 is 15 residues. Germline-derived CDR1 and CDR2 are SGHVS and FQNEAQ. Notes on this clone: Antigen specificity is unknown.

The study ran its PCR with 60 Vbeta and 13 Jbeta primers. Assay used: immunoSEQ multiplex PCR; TCRdb lists only in-frame clones, some missing. The sample gives tens of thousands of clones, around 59% of which show up once; roughly 2.5% is in the top ten. This TCR came from a human donor in good health. The chain couples TRBV7-8 to TRBJ1-1, with a possible D match to TRBD1 (6 bases). Sequenced material: PBMCs. CDR3 nucleotide sequence: TGTGCCAGCAGCTTAGGGGGGGGGCGACGGACTGAAGCTTTCTTT. It translates to CASSLGGGRRTEAFF.